These T cell receptor beta chains were read from a single sample in a study of PD-L1 blockade in urothelial cancer. Libraries were prepared by immunoSEQ multiplex PCR; TCRdb keeps only in-frame clonotypes and omits some of them. Here the sample spans tens of thousands of clones, 70% to 90% being singletons. The sequencing here drew on PBMCs, taken around atezolizumab (anti-PD-L1) treatment. The receptors come from a man between 65 and 85 years old with urothelial cancer. Each CDR3 is given with its conserved first and last residue. Fields, in order: CDR3 DNA, CDR3 protein, clone size, J gene, D gene, V gene. D genes are given only for firm matches. Clone size, where shown, is once, few, many, or a class for clones that have expanded.

cdr3_nt: TGTGCCAGCTCACCGTCTAGAGAGACCCAGTACTTC
cdr3_aa: CASSPSRETQYF
clone_size: few
j_call: TRBJ2-5
d_call: -
v_call: TRBV18

cdr3_nt: TGTGCCAGCAGCGGACAGGGGGCCGCCTATGGCTACACCTTC
cdr3_aa: CASSGQGAAYGYTF
clone_size: -
j_call: TRBJ1-2
d_call: TRBD1
v_call: TRBV2

cdr3_nt: TGTGCCAGCAGTTCCGGGACAGGGGGCATGAACACTGAAGCTTTCTTT
cdr3_aa: CASSSGTGGMNTEAFF
clone_size: once
j_call: TRBJ1-1
d_call: TRBD1
v_call: TRBV28

cdr3_nt: TGTGCCTGGAGTGTACAAACCGAGGTTGCAGCCCAGCATTTT
cdr3_aa: CAWSVQTEVAAQHF
clone_size: -
j_call: TRBJ1-5
d_call: -
v_call: TRBV30

cdr3_nt: TGCAGCGTTGCCCAGCAAGAGGGCGAGCAGTACTTC
cdr3_aa: CSVAQQEGEQYF
clone_size: -
j_call: TRBJ2-7
d_call: -
v_call: TRBV29-1

cdr3_nt: TGTGCAAGTCGCTTAGCGGCTAGCGGACAGACCGGGGAGCTGTTTTTT
cdr3_aa: CASRLAASGQTGELFF
clone_size: -
j_call: TRBJ2-2
d_call: -
v_call: TRBV12-2

cdr3_nt: TGTGCCAGTAGTATAGTTGGGCAGGGGTCCTACGAGCAGTACTTC
cdr3_aa: CASSIVGQGSYEQYF
clone_size: -
j_call: TRBJ2-7
d_call: -
v_call: TRBV19

cdr3_nt: TGCGCCAGCAGAGTCCGGGACAGGGGTAGTGCTTTCTTT
cdr3_aa: CASRVRDRGSAFF
clone_size: -
j_call: TRBJ1-1
d_call: TRBD1
v_call: TRBV5-1

cdr3_nt: TGCAGCGTTGAATTTAATTGGGAGGGTGGCTACACCTTC
cdr3_aa: CSVEFNWEGGYTF
clone_size: -
j_call: TRBJ1-2
d_call: -
v_call: TRBV29-1

cdr3_nt: TGTGCCAGCAGCTTAATAGGGGGTGCCAATGAGCAGTTCTTC
cdr3_aa: CASSLIGGANEQFF
clone_size: -
j_call: TRBJ2-1
d_call: -
v_call: TRBV7-3

cdr3_nt: TGTGCCAGCAGTGACTTACAGGGGGCCAACAATGAGCAGTTCTTC
cdr3_aa: CASSDLQGANNEQFF
clone_size: -
j_call: TRBJ2-1
d_call: TRBD1
v_call: TRBV6-4

cdr3_nt: TGTGCCAGCAGTGACACTTTGAACACTGAAGCTTTCTTT
cdr3_aa: CASSDTLNTEAFF
clone_size: -
j_call: TRBJ1-1
d_call: -
v_call: TRBV6-5

cdr3_nt: TGCGCCAGCAGCAAGGACCTAGCGGGAGTCGCGGAGGGGCCCCAGTACTTC
cdr3_aa: CASSKDLAGVAEGPQYF
clone_size: -
j_call: TRBJ2-5
d_call: TRBD2
v_call: TRBV5-1

cdr3_nt: TGTGCCAGCAGCACAAGGACTAGCGGGATATACAATGAGCAGTTCTTC
cdr3_aa: CASSTRTSGIYNEQFF
clone_size: -
j_call: TRBJ2-1
d_call: TRBD2
v_call: TRBV5-4

cdr3_nt: TGTGCCAGCAGCTTAGATTCTAGCCCTGGCTCCCTCTACGAGCAGTACTTC
cdr3_aa: CASSLDSSPGSLYEQYF
clone_size: few
j_call: TRBJ2-7
d_call: -
v_call: TRBV7-6

cdr3_nt: TGTGCCAGCAGCCAAGAGAGGGCAAAGGAGGGCACAGATACGCAGTATTTT
cdr3_aa: CASSQERAKEGTDTQYF
clone_size: -
j_call: TRBJ2-3
d_call: -
v_call: TRBV4-2

cdr3_nt: TGTGCCAGCGGGAAACCGGACAGGGTTTCTTTCTTT
cdr3_aa: CASGKPDRVSFF
clone_size: -
j_call: TRBJ1-1
d_call: TRBD1
v_call: TRBV28

cdr3_nt: TGTGCCAGCAGTCGACTATCGGGACAGGGAAGGGTCTACGAGCAGTACTTC
cdr3_aa: CASSRLSGQGRVYEQYF
clone_size: -
j_call: TRBJ2-7
d_call: TRBD1
v_call: TRBV11-2

cdr3_nt: TGCGCCAGCAGCTTGGCCACCGGGACAGGGACAGATACGCAGTATTTT
cdr3_aa: CASSLATGTGTDTQYF
clone_size: once
j_call: TRBJ2-3
d_call: TRBD1
v_call: TRBV5-1

cdr3_nt: TGTGCCAGCAGGAGGAGCTATAGCAATCAGCCCCAGCATTTT
cdr3_aa: CASRRSYSNQPQHF
clone_size: few
j_call: TRBJ1-5
d_call: -
v_call: TRBV28

cdr3_nt: TGTGCCAGCAGGCCGGGACAGAGAGATCAGCCCCAGCATTTT
cdr3_aa: CASRPGQRDQPQHF
clone_size: -
j_call: TRBJ1-5
d_call: TRBD1
v_call: TRBV6-5

cdr3_nt: TGTGCCAGCAGTTTAGGACAGGGGGGCTACACCTTC
cdr3_aa: CASSLGQGGYTF
clone_size: -
j_call: TRBJ1-2
d_call: TRBD1
v_call: TRBV28

cdr3_nt: TGTGCCAGTAGTATAGGCCCCAGGGGGCGTCCCTATGGCTACACCTTC
cdr3_aa: CASSIGPRGRPYGYTF
clone_size: -
j_call: TRBJ1-2
d_call: TRBD1
v_call: TRBV19

cdr3_nt: TGTGCCAGCACCAAACCCGGGACAGGAGGTGAGGAAGCTTTCTTT
cdr3_aa: CASTKPGTGGEEAFF
clone_size: -
j_call: TRBJ1-1
d_call: TRBD1
v_call: TRBV5-4

cdr3_nt: TGCGCCAGCAGCCCAACCAGGGTACAAGAGACCCAGTACTTC
cdr3_aa: CASSPTRVQETQYF
clone_size: -
j_call: TRBJ2-5
d_call: -
v_call: TRBV5-1

cdr3_nt: TGTGCCAGCAGCCTCGGACAGTCGGGGAAGCTGTTTTTT
cdr3_aa: CASSLGQSGKLFF
clone_size: few
j_call: TRBJ2-2
d_call: -
v_call: TRBV7-9

cdr3_nt: TGTGCCAGCAGCGTGGGGCTAGCGGCAGTTGGGCCCACTTATTTT
cdr3_aa: CASSVGLAAVGPTYF
clone_size: few
j_call: TRBJ2-3
d_call: TRBD2
v_call: TRBV5-4

cdr3_nt: TGTGCCAGCAGTCCCCCTGGACAGGGCGGGTCCAAAAACATTCAGTACTTC
cdr3_aa: CASSPPGQGGSKNIQYF
clone_size: -
j_call: TRBJ2-4
d_call: TRBD1
v_call: TRBV28

cdr3_nt: TGTGCCAGCAGCGTAGCCCGGGATTACGAGCAGTACTTC
cdr3_aa: CASSVARDYEQYF
clone_size: -
j_call: TRBJ2-7
d_call: -
v_call: TRBV11-2

cdr3_nt: TGCAGCGTGAGTGGGGGACAGGACAATGAGCAGTTCTTC
cdr3_aa: CSVSGGQDNEQFF
clone_size: -
j_call: TRBJ2-1
d_call: TRBD1
v_call: TRBV29-1

cdr3_nt: TGTGCCAGCAGTGCGAGTAGCAATCAGCCCCAGCATTTT
cdr3_aa: CASSASSNQPQHF
clone_size: once
j_call: TRBJ1-5
d_call: -
v_call: TRBV6-1

cdr3_nt: TGTGCCAGCAGCTTACGTGTTACAGATACGCAGTATTTT
cdr3_aa: CASSLRVTDTQYF
clone_size: few
j_call: TRBJ2-3
d_call: -
v_call: TRBV11-3

cdr3_nt: TGTGCCATCAGTGAGTCGGAGTTTAGTGAGCAGTTCTTC
cdr3_aa: CAISESEFSEQFF
clone_size: -
j_call: TRBJ2-1
d_call: -
v_call: TRBV10-3

cdr3_nt: TGTGCCAGTAGTGGCGACTACCTCACAGATACGCAGTATTTT
cdr3_aa: CASSGDYLTDTQYF
clone_size: -
j_call: TRBJ2-3
d_call: -
v_call: TRBV19

cdr3_nt: TGTGCCAGCAGCCTGGACAGGGCCCACCTGAACGAGCAGTTCTTC
cdr3_aa: CASSLDRAHLNEQFF
clone_size: -
j_call: TRBJ2-1
d_call: TRBD1
v_call: TRBV4-2

cdr3_nt: TGTGCCAGCAGTGACTCCCCTGTTGAAAAACTGTTTTTT
cdr3_aa: CASSDSPVEKLFF
clone_size: -
j_call: TRBJ1-4
d_call: -
v_call: TRBV6-4

cdr3_nt: TGCGCCAGCAGCGGAGGGATGAGCACAGATACGCAGTATTTT
cdr3_aa: CASSGGMSTDTQYF
clone_size: -
j_call: TRBJ2-3
d_call: -
v_call: TRBV5-1

cdr3_nt: TGTGCCAGCAGCTTGGTAGGGGACACTGAAGCTTTCTTT
cdr3_aa: CASSLVGDTEAFF
clone_size: -
j_call: TRBJ1-1
d_call: -
v_call: TRBV5-5

cdr3_nt: TGTGCCAGCTCAGGGACAGGGGCCTACGAGCAGTACTTC
cdr3_aa: CASSGTGAYEQYF
clone_size: few
j_call: TRBJ2-7
d_call: TRBD1
v_call: TRBV18

cdr3_nt: TGTGCCAGCTCTGGGGTCCAAACGCGACTAGCGGGAGGGCCGGGGCAAGAGACCCAGTACTTC
cdr3_aa: CASSGVQTRLAGGPGQETQYF
clone_size: -
j_call: TRBJ2-5
d_call: TRBD2
v_call: TRBV2

cdr3_nt: TGTGCCATCAGTGCCTCAACAGCTATTCGCCGCTCTGGGGCCAACGTCCTGACTTTC
cdr3_aa: CAISASTAIRRSGANVLTF
clone_size: -
j_call: TRBJ2-6
d_call: -
v_call: TRBV10-3

cdr3_nt: TGTGCCAGCAGTTTCTGGCAGGGTTACGGCTACACCTTC
cdr3_aa: CASSFWQGYGYTF
clone_size: -
j_call: TRBJ1-2
d_call: -
v_call: TRBV27

cdr3_nt: TGTGCGACGGGGGGAAGACACAATGAGCAGTTCTTC
cdr3_aa: CATGGRHNEQFF
clone_size: once
j_call: TRBJ2-1
d_call: TRBD2
v_call: TRBV2

cdr3_nt: TGTGCCAGCAGCTTACAGGGGGCAGGATACGAGCAGTACTTC
cdr3_aa: CASSLQGAGYEQYF
clone_size: few
j_call: TRBJ2-7
d_call: TRBD1
v_call: TRBV27

cdr3_nt: TGCGCCAGCAGCTTGGGGCAGGGTTACAATGAGCAGTTCTTC
cdr3_aa: CASSLGQGYNEQFF
clone_size: -
j_call: TRBJ2-1
d_call: -
v_call: TRBV5-1

cdr3_nt: TGCGCCAGCAGCCACGAACCGGGACAGGGAGACACTGAAGCTTTCTTT
cdr3_aa: CASSHEPGQGDTEAFF
clone_size: -
j_call: TRBJ1-1
d_call: TRBD1
v_call: TRBV4-1

cdr3_nt: TGCGCCAGCAGCTCCATGACAGGGGGCGGGTACGAGCAGTACTTC
cdr3_aa: CASSSMTGGGYEQYF
clone_size: once
j_call: TRBJ2-7
d_call: TRBD1
v_call: TRBV5-1

cdr3_nt: TGTGCCAGCAGCCCTAGGGGGGGAATAGGGGAGACCCAGTACTTC
cdr3_aa: CASSPRGGIGETQYF
clone_size: -
j_call: TRBJ2-5
d_call: -
v_call: TRBV5-4

cdr3_nt: TGTGCCAGCAGTTTATCTAGCGGGAGGGCCGAGCAGTACTTC
cdr3_aa: CASSLSSGRAEQYF
clone_size: -
j_call: TRBJ2-7
d_call: TRBD2
v_call: TRBV28

cdr3_nt: TGTGCCAGCAGCTCGGGACTAGCGAGATCCTACGAGCAGTACTTC
cdr3_aa: CASSSGLARSYEQYF
clone_size: -
j_call: TRBJ2-7
d_call: TRBD2
v_call: TRBV11-2

cdr3_nt: TGTGCCAGCAGCGCCCGACAGGGGTTAGGATTCTCTGGGGCCAACGTCCTGACTTTC
cdr3_aa: CASSARQGLGFSGANVLTF
clone_size: -
j_call: TRBJ2-6
d_call: TRBD1
v_call: TRBV9

cdr3_nt: TGTGCCAGCAGCGCAAGCTCGGGACTAGGGCACGATGAGCAGTTCTTC
cdr3_aa: CASSASSGLGHDEQFF
clone_size: once
j_call: TRBJ2-1
d_call: TRBD2
v_call: TRBV9

cdr3_nt: TGTGCCAGCAGCCGCACTAGCGGCTCCTACAATGAGCAGTTCTTC
cdr3_aa: CASSRTSGSYNEQFF
clone_size: -
j_call: TRBJ2-1
d_call: TRBD2
v_call: TRBV11-2